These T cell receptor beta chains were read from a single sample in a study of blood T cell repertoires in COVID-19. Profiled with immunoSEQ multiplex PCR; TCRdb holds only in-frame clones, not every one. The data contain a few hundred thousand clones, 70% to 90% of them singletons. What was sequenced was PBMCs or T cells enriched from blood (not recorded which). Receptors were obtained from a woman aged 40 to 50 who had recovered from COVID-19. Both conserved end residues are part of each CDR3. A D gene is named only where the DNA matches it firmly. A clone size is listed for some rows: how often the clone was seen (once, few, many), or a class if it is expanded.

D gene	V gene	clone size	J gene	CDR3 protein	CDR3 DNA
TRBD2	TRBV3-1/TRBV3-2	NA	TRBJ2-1	CASSQLLAGYEQFF	TGTGCCAGCAGCCAATTACTAGCGGGATATGAGCAGTTCTTC
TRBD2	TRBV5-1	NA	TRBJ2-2	CARLLGLAGVTGELFF	TGCGCCAGGTTACTAGGACTAGCGGGAGTCACCGGGGAGCTGTTTTTT
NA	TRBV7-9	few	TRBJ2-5	CASSWVGASGDQETQYF	TGTGCCAGCAGCTGGGTGGGGGCTAGCGGAGATCAAGAGACCCAGTACTTC
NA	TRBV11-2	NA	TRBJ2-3	CASSLRGGVGDTQYF	TGTGCCAGCAGCTTACGAGGGGGGGTAGGAGATACGCAGTATTTT
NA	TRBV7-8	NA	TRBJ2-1	CASSYRPLDWLNNEQFF	TGTGCCAGCAGCTACCGCCCCCTAGATTGGCTGAACAATGAGCAGTTCTTC
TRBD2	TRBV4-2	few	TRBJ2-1	CASSPTSGREEFF	TGTGCCAGCAGCCCGACGTCCGGGCGGGAGGAGTTCTTC
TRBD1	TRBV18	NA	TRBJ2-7	CASSPSVGQGARYEQYF	TGTGCCAGCTCACCATCTGTTGGACAGGGGGCGAGATACGAGCAGTACTTC
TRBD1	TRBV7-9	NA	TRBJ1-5	CASSSTDRGNQPQHF	TGTGCCAGCAGCAGTACCGACAGGGGCAATCAGCCCCAGCATTTT
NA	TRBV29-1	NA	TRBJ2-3	CSVDIQGTDTQYF	TGCAGCGTTGATATCCAGGGCACAGATACGCAGTATTTT
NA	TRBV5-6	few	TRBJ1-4	CASSLMGRGAEEKLFF	TGTGCCAGCAGCTTGATGGGGCGGGGGGCAGAAGAAAAACTGTTTTTT
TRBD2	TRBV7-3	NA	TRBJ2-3	CASSSGGSTDTQYF	TGTGCCAGCAGCTCCGGGGGGTCCACAGATACGCAGTATTTT
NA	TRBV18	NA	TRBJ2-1	CASSQPGLPSRNEQFF	TGTGCCAGCTCGCAGCCGGGACTCCCCTCGAGGAATGAGCAGTTCTTC
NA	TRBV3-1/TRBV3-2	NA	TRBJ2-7	CASSQAIQGYWEQYF	TGTGCCAGCAGCCAAGCAATACAGGGCTATTGGGAGCAGTACTTC
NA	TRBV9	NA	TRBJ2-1	CASSAGWTEGNEQFF	TGTGCCAGCAGCGCGGGATGGACAGAGGGCAATGAGCAGTTCTTC
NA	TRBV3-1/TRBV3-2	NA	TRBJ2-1	CASSQEANPYNEQFF	TGTGCCAGCAGCCAAGAAGCGAACCCCTACAATGAGCAGTTCTTC
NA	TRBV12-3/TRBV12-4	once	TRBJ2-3	CASSFAETDTQYF	TGTGCCAGCAGTTTCGCCGAGACTGATACGCAGTATTTT
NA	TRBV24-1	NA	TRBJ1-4	CATDDRSGSTVEKLFF	TGTGCCACCGATGACAGGTCGGGTTCGACCGTTGAAAAACTGTTTTTT
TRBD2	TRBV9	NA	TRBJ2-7	CASSADLAGAIYEQYF	TGTGCCAGCAGCGCGGACTTGGCGGGAGCTATCTACGAGCAGTACTTC
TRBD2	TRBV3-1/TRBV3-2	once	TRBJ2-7	CASSQGGGTEQYF	TGTGCCAGCAGCCAGGGGGGAGGGACCGAGCAGTACTTC
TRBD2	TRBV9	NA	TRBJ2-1	CASSPPAGGYNEQFF	TGTGCCAGCAGTCCCCCGGCGGGGGGTTACAATGAGCAGTTCTTC
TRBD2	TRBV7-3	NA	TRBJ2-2	CASSLRPGTSGAGELFF	TGTGCCAGCAGCTTAAGACCCGGGACTAGTGGGGCCGGGGAGCTGTTTTTT
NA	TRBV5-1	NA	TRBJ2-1	CASSPGESTYNEQFF	TGCGCCAGCAGCCCGGGAGAGTCGACGTACAATGAGCAGTTCTTC
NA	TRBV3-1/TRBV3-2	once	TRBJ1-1	CASSQGSNRVTEAFF	TGTGCCAGCAGCCAAGGGAGTAACAGGGTCACTGAAGCTTTCTTT
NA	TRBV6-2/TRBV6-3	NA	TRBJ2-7	CASSSPPTNYEQYF	TGTGCCAGCAGTTCCCCCCCCACTAACTACGAGCAGTACTTC
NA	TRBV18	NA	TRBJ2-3	CASSAQGTDTQYF	TGTGCCAGCTCAGCCCAGGGGACAGATACGCAGTATTTT
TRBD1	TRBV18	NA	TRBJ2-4	CASSPNSQGDIQYF	TGTGCCAGCTCACCAAATTCTCAGGGGGACATTCAGTACTTC
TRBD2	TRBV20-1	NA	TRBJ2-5	CSASAGVRETQYF	TGCAGTGCTAGTGCGGGGGTCCGGGAGACCCAGTACTTC
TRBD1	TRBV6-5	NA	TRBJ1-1	CASRQGDTEAFF	TGTGCCAGCAGACAGGGGGACACTGAAGCTTTCTTT
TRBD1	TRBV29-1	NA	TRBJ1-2	CSGTGGNYGYTF	TGCAGCGGAACAGGGGGGAACTATGGCTACACCTTC
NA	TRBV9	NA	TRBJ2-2	CASSVVQANTGELFF	TGTGCCAGCAGCGTAGTCCAGGCGAACACCGGGGAGCTGTTTTTT
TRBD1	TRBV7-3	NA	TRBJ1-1	CASSLTTGEMNTEAFF	TGTGCCAGCAGCTTAACGACAGGGGAGATGAACACTGAAGCTTTCTTT
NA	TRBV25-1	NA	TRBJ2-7	CASRREGSYEQYF	TGTGCCAGCAGGAGGGAAGGCTCCTACGAGCAGTACTTC
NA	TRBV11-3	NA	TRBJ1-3	CASSPRGRSGNTIYF	TGTGCCAGCAGCCCCAGGGGCAGGTCTGGAAACACCATATATTTT
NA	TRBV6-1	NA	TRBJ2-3	CASSDWRASKGGSTDTQYF	TGTGCCAGCAGTGACTGGAGAGCCTCAAAGGGGGGGAGCACAGATACGCAGTATTTT
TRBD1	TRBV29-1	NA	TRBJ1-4	CSVPGTVGEKLFF	TGCAGCGTTCCCGGGACAGTTGGTGAAAAACTGTTTTTT
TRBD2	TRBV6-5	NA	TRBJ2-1	CASSYAGGSLYEQFF	TGTGCCAGCAGTTACGCGGGAGGCTCCTTGTATGAGCAGTTCTTC
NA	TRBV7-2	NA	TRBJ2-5	CASSLDDRTQYF	TGTGCCAGCAGCTTAGATGATAGGACCCAGTACTTC
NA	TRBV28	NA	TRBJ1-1	CASSRIGTEAFF	TGTGCCAGCAGCAGGATCGGCACTGAAGCTTTCTTT
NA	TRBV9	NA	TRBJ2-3	CASSVSVVGTDTQYF	TGTGCCAGCAGCGTGAGTGTGGTAGGCACAGATACGCAGTATTTT
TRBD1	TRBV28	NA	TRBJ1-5	CASSSPAYRGPNQPQHF	TGTGCCAGCAGTTCCCCCGCCTACAGGGGGCCCAATCAGCCCCAGCATTTT
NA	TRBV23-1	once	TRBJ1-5	CASSLEYRGNQPQHF	TGCGCCAGCAGTCTCGAATACCGGGGCAATCAGCCCCAGCATTTT
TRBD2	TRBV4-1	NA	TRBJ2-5	CASSSRLAGGAVETQYF	TGCGCCAGCAGCTCAAGGCTAGCGGGAGGAGCCGTAGAGACCCAGTACTTC